The T cell receptor (beta chain) described here comes from a study of blood T cell repertoires in COVID-19. Study summary: Samples representing acute and convalescent COVID-19 were sourced from the United States, Italy and Spain.

This clone showed up just once. Original data processing: It was from reference gene primer amplification that nucleated cell counts were estimated. Data came from immunoSEQ multiplex PCR; TCRdb stores just in-frame clones and leaves some out. That table furnishes V, J and clone size, whereas the DNA furnished D and trimming. The sample records 150,000 to 200,000 clones, around 76% being singletons. The CDR3 is 18 amino acids. The V and J ends lost 0 bases and 5 bases respectively, with 19 bases between them. CDR1 LGHNA and CDR2 YSLEER come from the germline V gene. The rearrangement links TRBV4-3 to TRBJ1-4, with D perhaps TRBD1 (5 bases). The specimen sequenced was peripheral blood. The source of this sequence is a woman between 70 and 85 years old with acute or convalescent COVID-19. This chain's CDR3 is CASSQDSLDSYWNEKLFF. CDR3 coding DNA: TGCGCCAGCAGCCAAGATTCCCTCGACAGTTATTGGAATGAAAAACTGTTTTTT.